The clone carrying this TCR beta chain was recorded at least ten times. This record belongs to a study of blood T cells in healthy people across ages. The length of the CDR3 is 16 residues. Trimming removed 0 bases at V and 4 bases at J, with 11 bases between. Germline assignment: CDR1 SGHRS and CDR2 YFSETQ. Using a J-beta primer mix together with a sample-barcoded 5' primer, a second PCR was run for about 7 to 12 cycles. TCRdb called the 5' RACE reads again in MiXCR, with one record for every CDR3 protein. The sample holds roughly 700,000 distinct CDR3 sequences, about a third seen once. Sequences were obtained from blood. This clonotype was obtained from a woman of 80 years or more in good health. The V call is TRBV5-1, the J call TRBJ2-6; D tentatively reads TRBD1 or TRBD2 (6 bases each). The CDR3 DNA sequence: TGCGCCAGCAGCTTGGAAGGGGGGCACGGGGCCAACGTCCTGACTTTC. It encodes CASSLEGGHGANVLTF.